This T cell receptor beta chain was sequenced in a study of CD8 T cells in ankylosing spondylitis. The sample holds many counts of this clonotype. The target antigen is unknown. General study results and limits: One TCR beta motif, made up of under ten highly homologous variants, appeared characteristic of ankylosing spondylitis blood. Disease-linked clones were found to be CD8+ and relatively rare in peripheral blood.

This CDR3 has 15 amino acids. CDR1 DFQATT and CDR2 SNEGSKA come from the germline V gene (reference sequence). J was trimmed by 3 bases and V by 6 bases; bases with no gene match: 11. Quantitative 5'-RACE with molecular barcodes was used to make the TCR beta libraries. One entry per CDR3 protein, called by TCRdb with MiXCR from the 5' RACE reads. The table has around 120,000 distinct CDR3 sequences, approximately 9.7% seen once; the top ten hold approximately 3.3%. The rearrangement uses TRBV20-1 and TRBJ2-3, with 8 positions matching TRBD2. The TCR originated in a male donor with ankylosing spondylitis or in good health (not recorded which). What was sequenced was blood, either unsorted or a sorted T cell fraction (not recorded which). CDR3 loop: CSAKPRTSSTDTQYF. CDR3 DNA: TGCAGTGCGAAACCCCGGACTAGCTCGACAGATACGCAGTATTTT.